This T cell receptor beta chain was observed in a study of cytomegalovirus exposure and HLA in healthy donors (TCRdb year 2017). Study-level background: In an earlier analysis of roughly 500 of the donors, about 260 Gb of sequence data and 90 million to 120 million unique TCR beta sequences from about 190 million T cells were reported. A later analysis re-examined previously published TCR beta repertoires from hundreds of donors and added high-resolution HLA genotyping to investigate patterns of TCR occurrence. In the later analysis, no new phenotypic data were used to find candidate immune exposures; instead, reliance was placed on TCR beta sequences and their occurrence across donors. The study used immunosequencing to profile the T cell repertoires of approximately 630 subjects and linked those repertoires to cytomegalovirus serostatus. Among over 350 genotyped donors of the cohort, an average of about 240,000 unique TCR beta nucleotide sequences were sequenced per donor, roughly 20% of them non-productive. All discovery cohort repertoires had been generated using a single sequencing platform. Alongside the repertoire data, information on donor age, sex, ethnicity and CMV serostatus was compiled. In a later genetic analysis, genome-wide SNP genotypes for about 55% of the roughly 670 donors were used, and that subset was treated as a discovery cohort. High-throughput TCR immunosequencing, statistical association of individual TCRs with disease status, and machine learning were combined to predict cytomegalovirus infection status. Along with the roughly 670-subject first cohort, a separate validation cohort of more than 90 different subjects was used. Typing coverage differed by locus: A, B, C, DRB1 and DQB1 were typed in about 620-630 donors, DQA1 in 522, DPA1 in some 600, and DPB1 in 450 to 480. An earlier analysis of 450 to 750 of the donors used high-throughput TCR beta sequencing to judge whether each TCR beta V gene segment behaved as functional or pseudogenic. The study was designed to test whether signatures of past pathogen exposure could be identified by cataloging public T cell receptors. Among the approximately 400 genotyped donors, around 81% belonged to the genetic ancestry cluster associated with self-reported Caucasian donors. Both class I and class II loci were covered by HLA typing, at four-digit resolution. An early release that covered some 630 HLA-typed donors contained around 330 gigabases of sequencing data and 65 million to 100 million unique TCR sequences. A handful of DR-DQ haplotypes were treated as single units for association and clustering because of strong linkage in the cohort.

Libraries came from the immunoSEQ multiplex PCR assay. For the multiplex PCR, a mixture combining 60 forward primers for TCR Vbeta segments and 13 reverse primers for TCR Jbeta segments was used. A multiplex PCR assay on genomic DNA amplified the CDR3 region of rearranged TCR beta genes. The amplified TCR beta libraries were sequenced on the Illumina HiSeq System as 87-base-pair reads. As for how the authors treated the data: Across the 700 or so repertoires, a later analysis counted around 80 million unique TCR beta chains, roughly 11 million of which were shared by at least two donors. A nearest-neighbor algorithm error-corrected the raw reads and collapsed the reads into unique sequences, merging closely related sequences to remove PCR and sequencing errors. V, D and J gene segments were assigned by aligning CDR3 sequences to IMGT reference sequences. For a sequence to be retained, at least a six-nucleotide match to both a V gene segment and a J gene segment was required. Rearrangements were called productive when the CDR3 lacked stop codons and stayed in frame with V and J; all others were non-productive. Following IMGT convention, CDR3 was defined as the stretch from the second conserved V-encoded cysteine to the conserved J-encoded phenylalanine. The earlier analysis of 587 of the donors excluded sequences that lacked an unambiguous match to a single V gene segment. An earlier analysis of 587 of the donors classified V segments as functional when productive rearrangements were above 56.7% and as segregating when the standard deviation between donors was above 5%. A statistical classification framework was developed to diagnose cytomegalovirus status using the catalog of TCR beta chain sequences. A later analysis assigned V and J genes by comparing TCR nucleotide sequences with IMGT/GENE-DB human TR gene sequences. Using the TCRdist pipeline, a later analysis assigned CDR3 sequences along with most-parsimonious VDJ recombination scenarios. In a later analysis, each TCR beta chain was defined by its CDR3 amino acid sequence together with its V-gene family, and reads lacking a unique V-gene family were excluded. In a later analysis, 500 to 650 highly shared, low-generation-probability nucleotide sequences were removed to address suspected cross-contamination and a sequencing artifact. A later analysis calculated a clonal expansion index for each public chain from normalized within-repertoire ranks of inferred template counts. Generation probabilities in a later analysis came from a VDJ recombination model fitted to out-of-frame rearrangements, and those results were checked against IGoR. Hypergeometric tests were used in a later analysis to score TCR-TCR, TCR-HLA and TCR-CMV co-occurrence, with a repertoire-size bias correction applied to the TCR pairs. To estimate false discovery rates, a later analysis permuted the HLA or CMV assignments 20 times. In a later analysis, co-occurring TCRs were grouped with DBSCAN, and TCRdist sequence similarity was added when clustering was performed within HLA-allele-positive subsets. For co-occurrence clustering, repertoires with fewer than 30,000 or more than 120,000 public chains were excluded, along with several repertoires with anomalous nucleotide sharing. TCRdb re-hosts the immuneACCESS table, in-frame sequences only. Its copies lack some clones; in the studies checked, an unresolved V gene accounts for under half of them, and the cause for the rest is not known. V and J calls and clone size are copied from that table; D and trimming were computed from the DNA. Within this sample are hundreds of thousands of clones, with 70% to 85% of them counted one time only. Of the sample, approximately 0.5% is held by the ten largest clones.

From a lookup of the germline V gene, CDR1 and CDR2 are SGHDT and YYEEEE. Trimming at the junction amounts to 2 bases on V and 5 bases on J, and the germline ends lie 14 bases apart. Spanning cysteine to phenylalanine, the CDR3 consists of 15 amino acids. Just CDR3 DNA is preserved here, 45 bases in frame from base 1. Broad study findings and their caveats: In both the original and validation cohorts, the classifier was reported to diagnose cytomegalovirus status with high specificity and sensitivity. The authors suggested that the approach could potentially be extended to other disease states and immunological phenotypes. In this cohort, only TCR beta chains were sequenced, and detectable features were limited by the absence of alpha or paired-chain data. The study listed 150 to 200 TCR beta chains as associated with cytomegalovirus. The earlier analysis of approximately 560 of the donors excluded some 15 rarely observed V segments, including chromosome 9 orphons, because counts were too low. According to a later analysis, parvovirus B19, influenza, CMV and Epstein-Barr virus appeared linked to several top co-occurrence clusters. A further reported finding was that TCR beta sequences accurately predicted the HLA-A and HLA-B alleles for most subjects in the first cohort. Across donors, most TCR sequences were observed very rarely, whereas some public TCRs were present in many individuals. A later analysis found that TCR association rates varied across HLA loci, with DRB1 alleles showing the most associated TCRs and HLA-C alleles the fewest. Because HLA typing was unavailable for some donors at each locus, only the typed subset was used in association tests. Because the 87-base-pair reads could not distinguish some IMGT-functional V segments, including TRBV6-2 and TRBV6-3, those segments were excluded. The only immune exposure information available for the cohort was CMV serostatus. In an earlier analysis of roughly 500 of the donors, most TCR beta V segments appeared in productive rearrangements about 90% or about 30% of the time, broadly matching IMGT annotations. Compared with the 666-donor mean, donors in an Asian-associated ancestry cluster had fewer N-insertions in productive TCRs, according to a later genetic analysis. At a false discovery rate of 0.05, a later analysis linked about 17,000 TCR beta sequences to specific HLA alleles. In vitro tests confirmed that three of the cytomegalovirus-associated TCR beta chains recognize cytomegalovirus antigens. A later analysis found that HLA-associated TCR beta chains were more clonally expanded and had lower generation probabilities than equally common non-associated chains. Assigning TCR associations to individual alleles was difficult when HLA alleles, especially DR and DQ, strongly co-occurred. In a later analysis, most CMV-associated TCR beta chains were found to appear HLA-restricted, with HLA associations seemingly driven largely by CMV exposure. V-gene and J-gene trimming of TCR beta chains was associated with a missense DCLRE1C variant in a later genetic analysis, and the association was replicated in an independent cohort. Sequencing depth was assumed to be roughly uniform across donors in the presence/absence analyses, though that assumption may not hold. A cluster of highly shared sequence variants was judged likely to represent a technical artifact of the sequencing pipeline. Correlated functional status among segregating V segments might be attributable to linkage disequilibrium, but an unknown experimental factor could not be ruled out.

Worth noting for this clone: Its antigen specificity is not known. Per-nucleotide qualities are absent, and no much larger clonotype sits a single base away.

The cohort comprised fewer than 750 healthy bone marrow donors. All cohort members were sampled while nominally healthy, although unrecorded immune exposures were likely present. The donor was CMV seronegative and belonged to the group of 380 or so seronegative cohort members. A peripheral blood sample was collected from each donor, and TCR beta sequencing was performed on peripheral blood mononuclear cells. The Qiagen DNeasy Blood Extraction Kit was used to extract genomic DNA from the blood cell samples. This receptor was taken from a woman in her 40s in good health and CMV-seronegative. The rearranged segments are TRBV5-6 and TRBJ2-1, with the D gene not clear enough to name. Sequencing input: PBMCs. For the CDR3, the sequence is CASSFGAVGDNEQFF. The base sequence is TGTGCCAGCAGCTTTGGTGCAGTAGGAGACAATGAGCAGTTCTTC. The full variable domain, with segments outside the CDR3 supplied by the reference TRBV5-6 and TRBJ2-1 proteins, appears as DAGVTQSPTHLIKTRGQQVTLRCSPKSGHDTVSWYQQALGQGPQFIFQYYEEEERQRGNFPDRFSGHQFPNYSSELNVNALLLGDSALYLCASSFGAVGDNEQFFGPGTRLTVL.